This is a list of T cell receptor beta chains from one sample in a study of control samples from healthy donors and cancer patients. Repertoires were generated with immunoSEQ multiplex PCR, while TCRdb's copy carries only in-frame clones and drops some. The table includes more than 60,000 clones, roughly 90% detected once. Sequencing was performed on PBMCs. These receptors all come from a woman aged 50 to 65 with colorectal cancer. CDR3s include the opening cysteine and the closing phenylalanine or tryptophan. D genes are given only for firm matches. Size tells how often a clone was seen (once, few, many) or the class of an expanded clone, and some rows leave it out.

v_gene	d_gene	j_gene	abundance	CDR3aa	CDR3nt
TRBV6-2/TRBV6-3	.	TRBJ1-6	few	CASSYSNQGNSPLHF	TGTGCCAGCAGTTACTCGAACCAGGGGAATTCACCCCTCCACTTT
TRBV6-1	.	TRBJ1-3	once	CASSEAHHRESGNTIYF	TGTGCCAGCAGTGAAGCGCATCATCGGGAGTCTGGAAACACCATATATTTT
TRBV7-2	TRBD1	TRBJ1-2	.	CASSSGTGFGYTF	TGTGCCAGCAGCTCCGGGACAGGGTTTGGCTACACCTTC
TRBV10-3	TRBD1	TRBJ1-2	.	CATYRDRGDGYTF	TGTGCCACCTATCGCGACAGGGGGGACGGCTACACCTTC
TRBV5-1	.	TRBJ2-5	.	CASSGGETQYF	TGCGCCAGCAGTGGGGGAGAGACCCAGTACTTC
TRBV7-2	TRBD2	TRBJ2-3	.	CASSLRSSGADTQYF	TGTGCCAGCAGCTTACGGAGTAGCGGGGCGGATACGCAGTATTTT
TRBV30	TRBD1	TRBJ1-1	.	CAWDRGLNEAFF	TGTGCCTGGGACAGGGGGCTGAATGAAGCTTTCTTT
TRBV5-1	TRBD1	TRBJ1-2	.	CASSLGDRTYGYTF	TGCGCCAGCAGCTTGGGGGACAGGACTTATGGCTACACCTTC
TRBV19	TRBD1	TRBJ1-2	.	CASRTGGYGYTF	TGTGCCAGTAGGACAGGGGGCTATGGCTACACCTTC
TRBV19	.	TRBJ2-3	.	CASRTSDNTDTQYF	TGTGCCAGTAGAACGTCAGACAACACAGATACGCAGTATTTT
TRBV19	TRBD1	TRBJ1-1	.	CASRGGRSNTEAFF	TGTGCCAGTAGAGGGGGCAGATCCAACACTGAAGCTTTCTTT
TRBV5-6	.	TRBJ2-5	.	CASSPAGGSQETQYF	TGTGCCAGCAGCCCGGCCGGGGGCTCTCAAGAGACCCAGTACTTC
TRBV5-1	.	TRBJ1-2	.	CASSPYRENYGYTF	TGCGCCAGCAGCCCCTACAGGGAAAACTATGGCTACACCTTC
TRBV3-1/TRBV3-2	.	TRBJ1-6	.	CASSQYPGSNSPLHF	TGTGCCAGCAGCCAATACCCCGGTTCGAATTCACCCCTCCACTTT
TRBV2	.	TRBJ1-1	.	CASSQSWTVNTEAFF	TGTGCCAGCAGTCAATCCTGGACGGTGAACACTGAAGCTTTCTTT
TRBV5-1	.	TRBJ2-3	.	CASSSPYTDTQYF	TGCGCCAGCAGCTCCCCCTACACAGATACGCAGTATTTT
TRBV7-2	.	TRBJ2-2	few	CASSQGYTGELFF	TGTGCCAGCAGTCAGGGGTACACCGGGGAGCTGTTTTTT
TRBV5-4	.	TRBJ1-2	.	CASSFGRASDYGYTF	TGTGCCAGCAGCTTCGGACGGGCCAGCGATTATGGCTACACCTTC
TRBV9	.	TRBJ1-2	.	CASSVDPGSNYGYTF	TGTGCCAGCAGCGTAGATCCAGGGTCTAACTATGGCTACACCTTC
TRBV7-2	.	TRBJ2-5	.	CASRRIGGGETQYF	TGTGCCAGCAGGAGGATCGGAGGTGGGGAGACCCAGTACTTC
TRBV12-5	.	TRBJ1-3	.	CASGLVVSTRSGNTIYF	TGTGCTAGTGGTTTGGTAGTCTCCACCCGTTCTGGAAACACCATATATTTT
TRBV28	TRBD1	TRBJ2-3	.	CASTRQGANTQYF	TGTGCCAGCACTCGACAGGGCGCTAATACGCAGTATTTT
TRBV11-3	.	TRBJ2-1	.	CASSLVGDEQFF	TGTGCCAGCAGCTTAGTAGGGGACGAGCAGTTCTTC
TRBV7-9	TRBD1	TRBJ2-6	.	CASSSQQGYGANVLTF	TGTGCCAGCAGCTCACAACAGGGGTACGGGGCCAACGTCCTGACTTTC
TRBV12-3/TRBV12-4	.	TRBJ2-3	.	CASSRDFHTQYF	TGTGCCAGCAGTCGGGACTTCCATACGCAGTATTTT
TRBV28	.	TRBJ1-2	.	CASSLGAGSYGYTF	TGTGCCAGCAGTTTAGGGGCAGGGTCATATGGCTACACCTTC
TRBV27	TRBD1	TRBJ2-2	once	CASRRDRDTGELFF	TGTGCCAGCAGAAGGGACAGGGACACCGGGGAGCTGTTTTTT
TRBV9	.	TRBJ1-2	.	CASSVEPSGGNGYTF	TGTGCCAGCAGCGTAGAGCCTTCCGGGGGAAATGGCTACACCTTC
TRBV11-1	.	TRBJ1-4	.	CASSQSSASGNEKLFF	TGTGCCAGCAGCCAGTCTTCCGCTTCCGGGAATGAAAAACTGTTTTTT
TRBV19	.	TRBJ2-1	.	CASKTQIHNEQFF	TGTGCCAGCAAGACACAGATCCACAATGAGCAGTTCTTC
TRBV2	TRBD1	TRBJ1-2	once	CASSPPGTASNYGYTF	TGTGCCAGCAGTCCACCTGGGACAGCTTCTAACTATGGCTACACCTTC
TRBV7-3	.	TRBJ1-4	.	CASSQPIAEKLFF	TGTGCCAGCAGCCAACCCATCGCCGAAAAACTGTTTTTT
TRBV4-1	.	TRBJ1-5	.	CASSQDIEQPQHF	TGCGCCAGCAGCCAAGATATCGAGCAGCCCCAGCATTTT
TRBV18	.	TRBJ1-3	.	CASSPKGDSGNTIYF	TGTGCCAGCTCACCAAAGGGGGACTCTGGAAACACCATATATTTT
TRBV19	TRBD2	TRBJ2-3	once	CASSVSGGASDTQYF	TGTGCCAGTAGTGTTAGCGGGGGGGCGTCAGATACGCAGTATTTT
TRBV14	.	TRBJ2-2	few	CASSRDTGELFF	TGTGCCAGCAGCCGGGACACCGGGGAGCTGTTTTTT
TRBV6-2/TRBV6-3	.	TRBJ1-2	.	CASSQNDRYGGYTF	TGTGCCAGCAGCCAGAACGACCGATACGGTGGCTACACCTTC
TRBV6-4	.	TRBJ2-1	.	CASSDYLADEQFF	TGTGCCAGCAGTGACTATCTGGCGGATGAGCAGTTCTTC
TRBV30	.	TRBJ1-5	.	CALGAGGNQPQHF	TGTGCCCTCGGGGCAGGGGGCAATCAGCCCCAGCATTTT
TRBV28	TRBD1	TRBJ2-2	.	CASSPRTGNTGELFF	TGTGCCAGCAGCCCTAGGACAGGGAACACCGGGGAGCTGTTTTTT
TRBV5-6	TRBD2	TRBJ2-5	.	CASSLRRLAGQETQYF	TGTGCCAGCAGCTTGAGGAGACTAGCGGGGCAAGAGACCCAGTACTTC
TRBV18	.	TRBJ1-5	.	CASAPGPRGEQPQHF	TGTGCCAGCGCGCCGGGACCGAGGGGGGAACAGCCCCAGCATTTT
TRBV5-1	.	TRBJ2-5	.	CASSLGLEGSGETQYF	TGCGCCAGCAGCTTGGGCCTAGAAGGGTCTGGGGAGACCCAGTACTTC
TRBV5-1	.	TRBJ1-2	.	CASSSGLEGYGYTF	TGCGCCAGCAGCTCCGGACTGGAAGGGTATGGCTACACCTTC
TRBV2	.	TRBJ1-5	.	CASRGYRQVEGSQHF	TGTGCCAGCAGGGGCTATAGACAGGTGGAAGGGTCCCAGCATTTT
TRBV30	TRBD1	TRBJ1-6	few	CAWSVAGGYSPLHF	TGTGCCTGGAGTGTAGCAGGGGGGTATTCACCCCTCCACTTT
TRBV6-4	.	TRBJ1-2	.	CASSDSMGVHGYTF	TGTGCCAGCAGTGACTCGATGGGGGTTCATGGCTACACCTTC
TRBV9	.	TRBJ1-6	.	CASGVDNYNSPLHF	TGTGCCAGCGGCGTGGACAACTATAATTCACCCCTCCACTTT
TRBV4-3	TRBD1	TRBJ2-5	.	CASSKGTDGTQYF	TGCGCCAGCAGCAAAGGGACAGACGGGACCCAGTACTTC
TRBV6-5	TRBD1	TRBJ1-4	.	CASSYSGQGGEKLFF	TGTGCCAGCAGTTACTCCGGACAGGGGGGGGAAAAACTGTTTTTT
TRBV6-2/TRBV6-3	.	TRBJ1-2	.	CASSSSGDYGYTF	TGTGCCAGCAGTTCCTCAGGAGACTATGGCTACACCTTC
TRBV7-2	.	TRBJ1-1	.	CASSLGAVEAFF	TGTGCCAGCAGCTTAGGCGCGGTCGAAGCTTTCTTT
TRBV6-5	.	TRBJ1-3	.	CASTEGGNSGNTIYF	TGTGCCAGCACCGAAGGGGGGAACTCTGGAAACACCATATATTTT
TRBV4-1	TRBD1	TRBJ1-5	.	CASSQDEGGLDQPQHF	TGCGCCAGCAGCCAAGATGAAGGGGGCCTCGATCAGCCCCAGCATTTT
TRBV7-8	.	TRBJ1-1	.	CASSLAPADTEAFF	TGTGCCAGCAGCTTAGCGCCCGCGGACACTGAAGCTTTCTTT
TRBV2	TRBD2	TRBJ2-1	.	CASSERAGGSSYNEQFF	TGTGCCAGCAGTGAAAGAGCGGGGGGGAGCTCCTACAATGAGCAGTTCTTC
TRBV7-9	.	TRBJ2-2	.	CASSYNGGLNTGELFF	TGTGCCAGCAGCTATAATGGGGGCTTGAACACCGGGGAGCTGTTTTTT
TRBV9	.	TRBJ1-6	few	CASSLNSARNSPLHF	TGTGCCAGCAGCTTAAACTCGGCTCGTAATTCACCCCTCCACTTT
TRBV10-3	TRBD1	TRBJ1-1	.	CAISRQGGSTEAFF	TGTGCCATCAGCCGACAGGGGGGGAGCACTGAAGCTTTCTTT
TRBV6-5	.	TRBJ1-3	few	CASSYKRSGNTIYF	TGTGCCAGCAGTTACAAACGCTCTGGAAACACCATATATTTT